A selection of T cell receptor beta chains follows, all from one sample in a study of blood T cells in healthy people across ages. Each CDR3 protein is one row after TCRdb ran MiXCR on the 5' RACE reads. The table shows 800,000 or so distinct CDR3 sequences, with about 47% occurring only once. The specimen sequenced was blood. These receptor sequences come from a man aged 80 or over in good health. CDR3s include the opening cysteine and the closing phenylalanine or tryptophan. D genes are given only for firm matches. Only some rows state a clone size, as once, few, many or a class for expanded clones.

V gene	D gene	clone size	J gene	CDR3 protein	CDR3 DNA
TRBV12-3/TRBV12-4	.	few	TRBJ2-3	CASKGEAGSQYF	TGTGCCAGCAAGGGGGAGGCGGGTTCGCAGTATTTT
TRBV3-1	TRBD1	.	TRBJ2-7	CASSYETGNYEQYF	TGTGCCAGCAGCTATGAGACAGGGAACTACGAGCAGTACTTC
TRBV30	.	.	TRBJ2-1	CAWSPHGPLQDEQFF	TGTGCCTGGAGCCCCCACGGGCCGCTACAGGATGAGCAGTTCTTC
TRBV7-2	.	.	TRBJ2-1	CASSLVADTYNEQFF	TGTGCCAGCAGCTTAGTTGCAGATACCTACAATGAGCAGTTCTTC
TRBV28	.	few	TRBJ2-7	CASSSPAGQFNYEQYF	TGTGCCAGCAGTTCCCCTGCGGGACAGTTCAACTACGAGCAGTACTTC
TRBV14	.	many	TRBJ2-3	CASSQDRVRGRPPDTQYF	TGTGCCAGCAGCCAAGATAGGGTCAGGGGCCGACCCCCAGATACGCAGTATTTT
TRBV9	.	few	TRBJ2-2	CASSVAVVTGELFF	TGTGCCAGCAGCGTAGCTGTGGTTACCGGGGAGCTGTTTTTT
TRBV6-6	TRBD1	.	TRBJ2-7	CASSGSGTGGYEQYF	TGTGCCAGCAGTGGATCCGGGACAGGGGGGTACGAGCAGTACTTC
TRBV7-9	.	.	TRBJ2-5	CASSLALGYNEQYF	TGTGCCAGCAGCTTAGCGCTGGGATACAATGAGCAGTACTTC
TRBV20-1	TRBD2	.	TRBJ2-3	CSAGLAGGADTQYF	TGCAGTGCTGGACTAGCGGGAGGTGCAGATACGCAGTATTTT
TRBV7-2	.	many	TRBJ2-7	CASSATMVYEQYF	TGTGCCAGCAGCGCCACTATGGTTTACGAGCAGTACTTC
TRBV12-3/TRBV12-4	TRBD2	.	TRBJ2-1	CASSIAAGGSEQFF	TGTGCCAGCAGCATAGCGGCGGGGGGCAGTGAGCAGTTCTTC
TRBV20-1	TRBD1	.	TRBJ2-7	CSAPPDRGSNEQYF	TGCAGTGCCCCGCCCGACAGGGGAAGTAACGAGCAGTACTTC
TRBV14	.	many	TRBJ2-5	CASSQDWQETQYF	TGTGCCAGCAGCCAAGATTGGCAAGAGACCCAGTACTTC
TRBV12-3/TRBV12-4	TRBD1	many	TRBJ1-4	CASSSSGQAAEKLFF	TGTGCCAGCAGTTCCTCGGGACAGGCAGCTGAAAAACTGTTTTTT
TRBV7-2	.	few	TRBJ2-7	CASTSAYEQYF	TGTGCCAGCACCTCGGCTTACGAGCAGTACTTC
TRBV10-3	.	few	TRBJ1-2	CAIKSGENYGYTF	TGTGCCATCAAATCTGGGGAAAACTATGGCTACACCTTC
TRBV28	.	few	TRBJ1-1	CASSSPGRAGTEAFF	TGTGCCAGCAGTTCCCCCGGGAGGGCGGGGACTGAAGCTTTCTTT